This T cell receptor beta chain was recorded in a study of blood T cell repertoires in COVID-19. Study-wide context: PBMCs, B-cell-depleted T cells, or T cells provided the cDNA or gDNA that made up the material.

As processed by the authors: Scientists estimated how many nucleated cells there were by amplifying reference gene primers. Repertoires were generated with immunoSEQ multiplex PCR, while TCRdb's copy carries only in-frame clones and drops some. That table is the source of V, J and clone size, and D and trimming were worked out from the DNA. There are about 220,000 clones in the sample; roughly 90% occur only once, and over 3% lies in the top ten. Participants came from around 25 US areas, aged roughly 18 to 95 years. Cohorts were determined from participant-reported clinical history. Sequenced sample: PBMCs or T cells enriched from blood (not recorded which). The TCR sequence derives from a woman between 35 and 50 years old with acute COVID-19.

In DNA, the CDR3 is TGTGCCAGCAGTGACGCACAGGGCCCTCACACAGATACGCAGTATTTT. This translates into CASSDAQGPHTDTQYF. This chain uses TRBV6-4 with TRBJ2-3; the D gene is possibly TRBD1 (6 bases). Germline V gives CDR1 MRHNA, CDR2 SNTAGT. CDR3 length: 16 amino acids. V was trimmed by 2 bases and J by 2 bases, leaving 14 bases between them.